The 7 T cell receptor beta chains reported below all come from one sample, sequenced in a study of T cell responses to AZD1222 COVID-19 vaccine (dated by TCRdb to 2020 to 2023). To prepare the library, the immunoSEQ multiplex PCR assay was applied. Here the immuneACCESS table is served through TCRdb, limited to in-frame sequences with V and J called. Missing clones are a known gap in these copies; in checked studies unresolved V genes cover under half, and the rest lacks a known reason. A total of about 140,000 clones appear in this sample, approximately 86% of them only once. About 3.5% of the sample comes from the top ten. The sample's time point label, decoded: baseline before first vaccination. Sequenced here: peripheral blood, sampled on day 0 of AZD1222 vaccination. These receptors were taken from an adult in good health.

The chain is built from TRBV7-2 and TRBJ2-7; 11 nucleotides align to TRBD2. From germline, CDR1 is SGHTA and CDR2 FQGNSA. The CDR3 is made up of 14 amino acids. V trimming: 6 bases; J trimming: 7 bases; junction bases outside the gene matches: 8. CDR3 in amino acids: CASRSLAGGYEQYF. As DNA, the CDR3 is TGTGCCAGCAGATCTCTAGCGGGAGGTTATGAGCAGTACTTC.

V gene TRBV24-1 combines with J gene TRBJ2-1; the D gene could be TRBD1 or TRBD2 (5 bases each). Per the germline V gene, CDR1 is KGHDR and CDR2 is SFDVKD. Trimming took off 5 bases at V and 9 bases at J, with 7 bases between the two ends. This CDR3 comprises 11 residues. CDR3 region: CATSGDGEQFF. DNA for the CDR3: TGTGCCACCAGTGGGGACGGTGAGCAGTTCTTC.

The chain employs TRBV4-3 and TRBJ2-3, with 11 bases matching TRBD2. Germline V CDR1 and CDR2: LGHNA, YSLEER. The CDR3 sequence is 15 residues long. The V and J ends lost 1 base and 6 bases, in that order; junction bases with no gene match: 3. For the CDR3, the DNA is TGCGCCAGCAGCCAAGCATCTAGCGGGAGGGATACGCAGTATTTT. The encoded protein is CASSQASSGRDTQYF.

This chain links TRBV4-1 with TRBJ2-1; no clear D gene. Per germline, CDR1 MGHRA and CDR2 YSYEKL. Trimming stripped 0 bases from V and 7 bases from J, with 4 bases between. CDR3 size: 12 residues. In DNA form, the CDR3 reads TGCGCCAGCAGCCAAGAAGGGAATGAGCAGTTCTTC. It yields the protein CASSQEGNEQFF.

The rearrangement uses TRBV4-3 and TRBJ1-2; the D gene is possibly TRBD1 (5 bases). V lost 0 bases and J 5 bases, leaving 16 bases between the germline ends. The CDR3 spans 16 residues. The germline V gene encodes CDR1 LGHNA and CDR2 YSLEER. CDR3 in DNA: TGCGCCAGCAGCCAAGATAGAGGGACGGTGTTGTATGGCTACACCTTC. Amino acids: CASSQDRGTVLYGYTF.

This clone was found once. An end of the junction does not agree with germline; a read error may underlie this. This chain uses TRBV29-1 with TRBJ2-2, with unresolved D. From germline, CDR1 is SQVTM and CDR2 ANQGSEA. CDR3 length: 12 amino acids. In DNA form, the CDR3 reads TGCAGCGTTGAAGCGAACGCCGGGGAGCTGTTTTTT. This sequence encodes CSVEANAGELFF.

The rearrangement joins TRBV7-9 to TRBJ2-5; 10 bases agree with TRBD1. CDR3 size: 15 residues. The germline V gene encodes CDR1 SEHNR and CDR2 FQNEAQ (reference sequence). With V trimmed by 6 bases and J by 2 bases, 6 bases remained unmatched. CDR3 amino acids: CASRPGQGFQETQYF. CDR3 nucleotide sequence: TGTGCCAGCAGGCCGGGACAGGGGTTTCAAGAGACCCAGTACTTC.